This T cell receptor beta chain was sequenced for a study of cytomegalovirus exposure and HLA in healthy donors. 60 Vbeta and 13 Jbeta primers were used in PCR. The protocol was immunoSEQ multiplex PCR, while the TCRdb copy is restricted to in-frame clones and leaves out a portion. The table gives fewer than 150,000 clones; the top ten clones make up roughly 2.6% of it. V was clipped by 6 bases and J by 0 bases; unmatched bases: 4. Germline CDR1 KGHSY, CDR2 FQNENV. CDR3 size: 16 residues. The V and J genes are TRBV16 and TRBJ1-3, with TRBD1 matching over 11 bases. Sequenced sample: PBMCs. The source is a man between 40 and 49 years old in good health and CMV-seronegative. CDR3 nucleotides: TGTGCCAGCAGTCGGACAGGGGGCGGCTCTGGAAACACCATATATTTT. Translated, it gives CASSRTGGGSGNTIYF.